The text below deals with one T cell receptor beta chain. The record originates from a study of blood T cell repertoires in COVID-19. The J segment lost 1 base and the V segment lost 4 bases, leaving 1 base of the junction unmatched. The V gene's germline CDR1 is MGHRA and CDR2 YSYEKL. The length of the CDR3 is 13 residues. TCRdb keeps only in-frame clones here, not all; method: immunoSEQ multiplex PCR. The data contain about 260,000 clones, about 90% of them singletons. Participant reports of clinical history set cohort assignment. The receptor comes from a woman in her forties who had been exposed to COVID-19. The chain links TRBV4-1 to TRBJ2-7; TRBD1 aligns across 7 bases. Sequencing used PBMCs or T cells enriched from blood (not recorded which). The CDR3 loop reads CASSPRGSYEQYF. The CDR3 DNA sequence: TGCGCCAGCAGCCCCAGGGGGTCCTACGAGCAGTACTTC.